The 27 T cell receptor beta chains below come from one sample, sequenced in a study of blood T cell repertoires in COVID-19. Repertoires were generated with immunoSEQ multiplex PCR, while TCRdb's copy carries only in-frame clones and drops some. The sample shows roughly 100,000 clones, 71% of them seen only once. The specimen was peripheral blood. These receptors were obtained from a human donor with acute or convalescent COVID-19. The donor label of this sample is uncertain.

The chain couples TRBV11-2 to TRBJ2-7; 8 nucleotides match TRBD1. With V trimmed by 5 bases and J by 2 bases, 14 bases remained unmatched. CDR1 is SGHAT and CDR2 is FQNNGV in the germline V gene. The CDR3 has 17 residues. The CDR3 DNA reads as TGTGCCAGCAGCCCATGGGGTATGCGACAGGGGACCTACGAGCAGTACGTC. Protein sequence: CASSPWGMRQGTYEQYV.

This clone was counted between two and nine times. This chain uses TRBV6-5 with TRBJ1-4, with D hard to call. The germline CDR1 and CDR2 sequences are MNHEY and SVGAGI. CDR3 length equals 13 residues. V was pared by 8 bases and J by 16 bases, with 23 bases between. CDR3 nucleotide sequence: TGTGCCAGCGCCTACTTAACCGCAGCGGGTCGGTTTTTT. It translates to CASAYLTAAGRFF.

The table lists this clone with a few counts. CDR3 coding DNA: TGCGCCAGCAGCTTTGGTAGGAGCTCACCCCTCCACTTT. Amino acid sequence: CASSFGRSSPLHF. J is TRBJ1-6 and V is TRBV5-1; D remains unclear. This CDR3 contains 13 residues. Trimming removed 2 bases at V and 10 bases at J, with 10 bases between. Germline CDR1 and CDR2: SGHRS and YFSETQ.

With regard to this clone: It is likely a read error: a sequence one base away is far more abundant. This chain links TRBV25-1 with TRBJ2-2; tentatively, D is TRBD1 (5 bases). Germline-derived CDR1 and CDR2 are MGHDK and SYGVNS. CDR3 length: 14 amino acids. Trimming cost V 0 bases and J 3 bases, with 5 bases left between them. The CDR3 loop reads CASSEYRDTGELFF. The CDR3 DNA is TGTGCCAGCAGTGAATACAGGGACACCGGGGAGCTGTTTTTT.

This clone was observed a few times. This chain joins TRBV2 and TRBJ2-7; tentative D call: TRBD1 (5 bases). This CDR3 comprises 16 residues. Germline CDR1 and CDR2: SNHLY and FYNNEI. V was shortened by 6 bases and J by 2 bases, with 20 bases between the two germline ends. The CDR3 spells CASRGPKTLGTYEQYF. CDR3 DNA sequence: TGTGCCAGCAGGGGGCCTAAGACCCTGGGTACCTACGAGCAGTACTTC.

This clone turned up a few times. The chain is built from TRBV3-1 (or the pseudogene TRBV3-2) and TRBJ1-5; D not certain. V was cut by 4 bases and J by 6 bases, with 13 bases left in between. This CDR3 spans 14 amino acids. Germline values: CDR1 LGHDT, CDR2 YNNKEL (reference sequence). CDR3 protein: CASSLGVGAQPQHF. The DNA for the CDR3 is TGTGCCAGCAGCCTCGGGGTTGGTGCTCAGCCCCAGCATTTT.

The genes are TRBV10-3 and TRBJ1-1, with 7 bases fitting TRBD1. The CDR3 is 13 amino acids. The V segment lost 6 bases and the J segment 4 bases; nucleotides outside the gene matches: 5. Germline V gene sequence: CDR1 ENHRY, CDR2 SYGVKD. CDR3 nucleotides: TGTGCCATCAGGACAGGGCTAGTCACTGAAGCTTTCTTT. Amino acid sequence: CAIRTGLVTEAFF.

The J gene is TRBJ2-5, the V gene TRBV6-5; TRBD2 is a possible D gene (7 bases). Germline assignment: CDR1 MNHEY and CDR2 SVGAGI. The CDR3 is made up of 14 amino acids. V lost 7 bases, J lost 4 bases, and 16 bases lay in between. The CDR3 bases are TGTGCCAGCAAAATGGGGGGGGCGAGAGAGACCCAGTACTTC. The encoded protein is CASKMGGARETQYF.

This chain joins TRBV5-8 and TRBJ2-5; 8 bases match TRBD2. The germline gives CDR1 SGHTS, CDR2 YDEGEE. V dropped 3 bases and J dropped 4; count of bases not matched to a gene: 5. CDR3 length: 14 residues. DNA for the CDR3: TGTGCCAGCAGCTGGACTAGCCTCTCAGAGACCCAGTACTTC. Amino acids: CASSWTSLSETQYF.

The chain couples TRBV2 to TRBJ2-7; possible D gene TRBD1, 6 bases. From germline, CDR1 is SNHLY and CDR2 FYNNEI. The CDR3 is 13 amino acids. V was shortened by 4 bases and J by 6 bases, with 13 bases between the two germline ends. The CDR3 bases are TGTGCCAGCAGTGTTATGGGGGCGGGCGAGCAGTACGTC. Its protein is CASSVMGAGEQYV.

This clone appeared once. The rearrangement joins TRBV5-1 to TRBJ1-3, with 7 bases matching TRBD1. The junction had 3 bases not matched to a gene; V was cut back by 3 bases and J by 0 bases. Germline V gene lookup returns CDR1 SGHRS and CDR2 YFSETQ. CDR3 length: 15 amino acids. CDR3 protein: CASSWDSVSGNTIYF. The CDR3 DNA reads TGCGCCAGCAGCTGGGACAGCGTCTCTGGAAACACCATATATTTT. Full variable domain (remainder filled in from reference TRBV5-1 and TRBJ1-3): KAGVTQTPRYLIKTRGQQVTLSCSPISGHRSVSWYQQTPGQGLQFLFEYFSETQRNKGNFPGRFSGRQFSNSRSEMNVSTLELGDSALYLCASSWDSVSGNTIYFGEGSWLTVV.

The chain couples TRBV5-1 to TRBJ2-1; 14 positions agree with TRBD2. Germline V CDR1 and CDR2: SGHRS, YFSETQ. Germline trimming cut 4 bases from V and 12 bases from J; bases unmatched to any gene: 12. The CDR3 loop spans 16 amino acids. CDR3 sequence (DNA): TGCGCCAGCAGCCCGGGACTAGCGGGGGCCCGATCGAGGCAGTTCTTC. Protein sequence: CASSPGLAGARSRQFF.

This sequence joins TRBV7-8 and TRBJ2-1, with D uncertain. The CDR3 length is 12 residues. The germline V gene encodes CDR1 SGHVS and CDR2 FQNEAQ. V was pared by 2 bases and J by 8 bases, with 7 bases between. The CDR3 DNA reads as TGTGCCAGCAGCTTATTAGAGGATGAGCAGTTCTTC. This codes for CASSLLEDEQFF.

This chain connects TRBV27 to TRBJ2-7, with a tentative D call TRBD2 (6 bases). There are 14 residues in the CDR3. Germline-derived CDR1 and CDR2 are MNHEY and SMNVEV (reference sequence). With 3 bases removed from V and 6 bases from J, the gap between germline ends came to 15 bases. The CDR3 protein is CASSFSGRVGEQYF. CDR3 DNA sequence: TGTGCCAGCAGTTTCTCCGGGAGAGTGGGCGAGCAGTACTTC.

J is TRBJ1-4 and V is TRBV18, with 7 bases identical to TRBD1. The junction had 8 bases not matched to a gene; V was cut back by 3 bases and J by 7 bases. The CDR3 extends over 15 amino acids. Germline CDR1 KGHSH, CDR2 LQKENI. The DNA of the CDR3 is TGTGCCAGCTCACCGTCGGCAGGGGGTGGTGAAAAACTGTTTTTT. Its translation: CASSPSAGGGEKLFF.

This chain uses TRBV10-3 with TRBJ1-2; 8 nucleotides agree with TRBD1. Trimming removed 7 bases from V and 4 bases from J; junction bases left unmatched: 8. The CDR3 loop spans 14 amino acids. Germline CDR1 is ENHRY and CDR2 is SYGVKD. The CDR3 nucleotides are TGTGCCATCAACTCAGGGGGCGCAGGCTATGGCTACACCTTC. This translates into CAINSGGAGYGYTF.

The rearrangement uses TRBV18 and TRBJ2-1; D is uncertain. Germline CDR1 is KGHSH and CDR2 is LQKENI. V lost 6 bases, J lost 9 bases, and 15 bases lay in between. The CDR3 sequence is 13 residues long. The CDR3 reads CASSTSTVGEQFF. The CDR3 bases are TGTGCCAGCTCGACAAGTACCGTCGGTGAGCAGTTCTTC.

V and J are TRBV30 and TRBJ1-5; 8 nucleotides line up with TRBD1. The CDR3 consists of 15 residues. Germline loops: CDR1 GTSNPN, CDR2 SVGIG (reference sequence). V gave up 0 bases and J gave up 7 bases; unmatched junction bases: 8. The CDR3 loop reads CAWSVMAGGGQPQHF. CDR3 DNA: TGTGCCTGGAGTGTAATGGCAGGGGGCGGACAGCCCCAGCATTTT.

The sample holds a few counts of this clone. J is TRBJ1-5 and V is TRBV19, with 11 bases that match TRBD1. Germline values: CDR1 LNHDA, CDR2 SQIVND (reference sequence). V trimming: 5 bases; J trimming: 4 bases; junction bases outside the gene matches: 4. The CDR3 extends over 15 amino acids. The CDR3 DNA reads as TGTGCCAGTAGTTCCTGGGACAGGGGGAATCAGCCCCAGCATTTT. Protein sequence: CASSSWDRGNQPQHF.

This clone was seen once. The gene calls are TRBV10-2 and TRBJ1-2; no clear D gene. Deletions cut 1 base from V and 8 bases from J, with 5 bases between. This CDR3 contains 11 residues. Germline-derived CDR1 and CDR2 are WSHSY and SAAADI. CDR3 sequence (DNA): TGCGCCAGCAGTGAGTTAGAGGGCTACACCTTC. Its protein is CASSELEGYTF.

The chain links TRBV3-1 (or the pseudogene TRBV3-2) to TRBJ1-3; the match to TRBD1 covers 9 bases. V lost 6 bases and J lost 8; bases outside the gene matches: 11. CDR3 length equals 15 residues. Germline CDR1 and CDR2: LGHDT and YNNKEL (reference sequence). The chain's CDR3 is CASSLTGTGRDTIYF. The CDR3 DNA follows: TGTGCCAGCAGTCTTACCGGGACAGGGAGAGACACCATATATTTT.

The chain combines TRBV6-2 or TRBV6-3 with TRBJ1-2, with D uncertain. V was clipped by 0 bases and J by 2 bases, with 10 bases between them. CDR1 and CDR2 from the germline V gene are MNHEY and SVGEGT. This CDR3 region has 15 residues. Here the CDR3 DNA reads TGTGCCAGCAGTTACTCGATAACAGAAAACTATGGCTACACCTTC. The encoded protein is CASSYSITENYGYTF.

This sequence joins TRBV6-1 and TRBJ1-1, with D tentatively TRBD1 (6 bases). Germline V gene data show CDR1 as MNHNS and CDR2 as SASEGT. The length of the CDR3 is 16 residues. V was trimmed by 0 bases and J by 4 bases, leaving 15 bases between them. This chain's CDR3 is CASSEAYRAPSTEAFF. CDR3 DNA sequence: TGTGCCAGCAGTGAAGCCTACAGGGCCCCGAGCACTGAAGCTTTCTTT.

This clone was observed many times. The chain has TRBV3-1 (or the pseudogene TRBV3-2) and TRBJ1-6, with 8 nucleotides matching TRBD1. Per the germline V gene, CDR1 is LGHDT and CDR2 is YNNKEL (reference sequence). The ends lost 4 bases at V and 6 bases at J; junction bases unmatched: 8. CDR3 length: 16 amino acids. This CDR3 is CASSRGRGRFNSPLHF. CDR3 nucleotides: TGTGCCAGCAGCCGGGGCAGGGGGCGTTTTAATTCACCCCTCCACTTT.

The gene calls are TRBV6-1 and TRBJ2-3; 8 nucleotides align to TRBD1. In germline, CDR1 is MNHNS, CDR2 SASEGT. The CDR3 runs to 18 residues. V shed 1 base and J 2 bases; nucleotides not matched to a gene: 11. Here the CDR3 reads CASSEVLLGTGFTDTQYF. In DNA, the CDR3 is TGTGCCAGCAGTGAAGTACTTTTGGGGACAGGCTTCACAGATACGCAGTATTTT.

In this sample, this clone turned up a few times. The gene calls are TRBV27 and TRBJ2-2, with D possibly matching TRBD1 (6 bases). This CDR3 has 14 residues. V was trimmed by 6 bases and J by 0 bases, leaving 8 bases between them. Germline V CDR1 and CDR2: MNHEY, SMNVEV (reference sequence). The CDR3 spells CASSQGSNTGELFF. The CDR3 DNA follows: TGTGCCAGCAGCCAGGGGTCGAACACCGGGGAGCTGTTTTTT.

This clone was found a few times. The chain carries TRBV30 and TRBJ2-3, with 8 bases aligning to TRBD1. Germline-derived CDR1 and CDR2 are GTSNPN and SVGIG (reference sequence). The CDR3 length is 13 residues. Unmatched junction bases numbered 4, after V lost 2 bases and J lost 6 bases. The CDR3 nucleotides read TGTGCCTGGAGTCGACAGGGGAGGGATACGCAGTATTTT. Its translation is CAWSRQGRDTQYF.